This TCR beta chain emerged from a study of blood T cell repertoires in COVID-19. Across the study: Donors in Cohort 3 counted as recovered after two negative PCRs, clearance, or symptom resolution.

The CDR3 covers 15 residues. The germline V gene has CDR1 LGHNT and CDR2 FRNRAP. Trimming removed 2 bases at V and 0 bases at J, with 8 bases between. Repertoires were generated with immunoSEQ multiplex PCR, while TCRdb's copy carries only in-frame clones and drops some. The sample consists of fewer than 350,000 clones, 70% to 90% of them appearing once. The gene calls are TRBV12-5 and TRBJ2-1, with D perhaps TRBD2 (5 bases). The sequence derives from a woman in her fifties or sixties in a cohort exposed to, infected with or recovered from COVID-19 (not recorded which). The sample was PBMCs or T cells enriched from blood (not recorded which). Here the CDR3 reads CASGLTRSSYNEQFF. The DNA of the CDR3 is TGTGCTAGTGGTTTGACTAGGAGCTCCTACAATGAGCAGTTCTTC.